This TCR beta chain comes out of a study of OX40 agonist ivuxolimab in advanced cancers. Blood specimens came from baseline, cycle 4 day 1, and cycle 7 day 1. Measured with immunoSEQ multiplex PCR; TCRdb has only the in-frame clones, and not every one. This table has roughly 53,000 clones, approximately 86% appearing once. Trimming pared 2 bases from V and 6 bases from J, leaving 14 bases between. The CDR3 consists of 15 residues. Germline assignment: CDR1 SGDLS and CDR2 YYNGEE. The receptor was isolated from an adult with an advanced solid tumor such as melanoma, head and neck, liver or kidney cancer. The chain couples TRBV9 to TRBJ1-4; D remains ambiguous. The sequencing used CD4+ or CD8+ T cells sorted from blood, collected in a trial of the OX40 agonist ivuxolimab. CDR3 in amino acids: CASSVSEGSYEKLFF. The CDR3 DNA reads as TGTGCCAGCAGCGTTTCGGAGGGCTCGTATGAAAAACTGTTTTTT.